Each of the 18 T cell receptor beta chains below was sequenced from the same sample in a study of human T cells and chemical hapten exposure. TCRdb recomputed calls from the RACE reads with MiXCR, one row per CDR3 protein. The table records roughly 100,000 distinct CDR3 sequences, approximately 9% of them present only once. Time point indicated: healthy volunteer bleed at 2 weeks. The authors' total RNA extraction used unfractionated whole blood. Specimen: whole blood. These receptors were obtained from a female donor in good health. Some clones in this sample may be carry-over from other donors' samples.

V is TRBV7-9 and J is TRBJ2-3; D gene ambiguous. CDR3 length: 16 amino acids. V was cut by 5 bases and J by 3 bases, with 18 bases left in between. Germline V gene sequence: CDR1 SEHNR, CDR2 FQNEAQ (reference sequence). CDR3 nucleotide sequence: TGTGCCAGCAGCCCCCACAGACCTGACACGACAGATACGCAGTATTTT. This encodes CASSPHRPDTTDTQYF.

CDR3 nucleotide sequence: TGTGCCAGCAGTGAAGTTCGACAGGGGACCGGGGAGCTGTTTTTT. Protein sequence: CASSEVRQGTGELFF. The rearrangement joins TRBV2 to TRBJ2-2; 8 nucleotides agree with TRBD1. Losses at the gene ends were 1 base for V and 5 bases for J; bases not matched to a gene: 3. CDR1 and CDR2 from the germline V gene are SNHLY and FYNNEI. The CDR3 is 15 residues long.

This clonotype appeared a few times. The chain combines TRBV20-1 with TRBJ1-1; D uncertain. Deletions cut 5 bases from V and 11 bases from J, with 27 bases between. CDR1 is DFQATT, CDR2 SNEGSKA, per germline (reference sequence). The CDR3 is 15 amino acids. The CDR3 DNA follows: TGCAGTGCTCCAAAACCGGGAAGAAGGGTGGATCGGGCTTTCTTT. It translates to CSAPKPGRRVDRAFF.

This clonotype was seen only a few times. The gene calls are TRBV6-1 and TRBJ2-3; 10 bases map to TRBD2. CDR3 size: 16 residues. With V trimmed by 1 base and J by 4 bases, 5 bases remained unmatched. Germline V gives CDR1 MNHNS, CDR2 SASEGT. The CDR3 sequence: CASSEGSGGGPDTQYF. The CDR3 nucleotides are TGTGCCAGCAGTGAAGGGAGCGGGGGGGGGCCAGATACGCAGTATTTT.

This clonotype was seen many times. CDR3 DNA: TGTGCCAGCAGCCAAGATTTGACTAGCGACTCCTACAATGAGCAGTTCTTC. It is translated as CASSQDLTSDSYNEQFF. The chain links TRBV3-1 to TRBJ2-1; 8 positions match TRBD2. The CDR3 contains 17 residues. In germline, CDR1 is LGHDT, CDR2 YNNKEL (reference sequence). The V segment lost 0 bases and the J segment 0 bases; nucleotides outside the gene matches: 4.

This clonotype qualifies as medium-sized (0.01 to 0.1%). The chain combines TRBV6-2 or TRBV6-3 with TRBJ2-1; D not certain. CDR1 MNHEY and CDR2 SVGEGT come from the germline V gene. The CDR3 consists of 15 residues. Deletions cut 7 bases from V and 6 bases from J, with 19 bases between. This CDR3 reads CASTPGNEESNEQFF. The CDR3 DNA sequence: TGTGCCAGCACCCCCGGTAATGAGGAGTCCAATGAGCAGTTCTTC.

This clonotype occurred a few times. V and J are TRBV20-1 and TRBJ2-7, with 8 nucleotides matching TRBD1. V trimming: 5 bases; J trimming: 2 bases; junction bases outside the gene matches: 8. The CDR3 runs to 14 residues. Germline CDR1 DFQATT, CDR2 SNEGSKA (reference sequence). In DNA, the CDR3 is TGCAGTGCTCCTTCAAGGACAGGGCCCTACGAGCAGTACTTC. Protein: CSAPSRTGPYEQYF.

CDR3 in DNA: TGCGCCAGCAGGGACTGGGACCTCGCACCAGCAGATACGCAGTATTTT. It encodes CASRDWDLAPADTQYF. The chain couples TRBV5-1 to TRBJ2-3; perhaps D is TRBD1 or TRBD2 (5 bases each). Germline CDR1 SGHRS, CDR2 YFSETQ. The CDR3 sequence is 16 residues long. Trimming removed 5 bases at V and 4 bases at J, with 20 bases between.

This clonotype occurred many times. The chain carries TRBV20-1 and TRBJ1-2; a possible D gene is TRBD1 (5 bases). The CDR3 has 15 residues. Trimming took off 4 bases at V and 1 base at J, with 16 bases between the two ends. Germline values: CDR1 DFQATT, CDR2 SNEGSKA (reference sequence). CDR3 nucleotides: TGCAGTGCTACTCCTCTGACAGCGGATAACTATGGCTACACCTTC. Its protein is CSATPLTADNYGYTF.

The chain joins TRBV7-2 to TRBJ1-5, with a tentative D call TRBD1 (6 bases). The germline V gene encodes CDR1 SGHTA and CDR2 FQGNSA. V lost 2 bases and J 7 bases, leaving 12 bases between the germline ends. There are 14 residues in the CDR3. CDR3: CASSLRDIRQPQHF. CDR3 in DNA: TGTGCCAGCAGCTTACGGGACATAAGGCAGCCCCAGCATTTT.

This chain joins TRBV20-1 and TRBJ1-1, with D tentatively TRBD1 (5 bases). Looked up from germline, CDR1 is DFQATT and CDR2 is SNEGSKA (reference sequence). CDR3 size: 13 residues. V lost 3 bases and J lost 2, with 10 bases in between. For the CDR3, the DNA is TGCAGTGCTAGGACCGGGGCCAACACTGAAGCTTTCTTT. Its translation is CSARTGANTEAFF.

This clonotype was counted ten times or more. The V gene is TRBV29-1, the J gene TRBJ2-1; D is possibly TRBD2 (5 bases). V was trimmed by 2 bases and J by 8 bases, leaving 10 bases between them. The CDR3 contains 12 residues. CDR1 SQVTM and CDR2 ANQGSEA come from the germline V gene. This CDR3 is CSVESRGDEQFF. The CDR3 DNA sequence: TGCAGCGTTGAATCTCGGGGTGATGAGCAGTTCTTC.

This chain joins TRBV7-6 and TRBJ2-7; a possible D gene is TRBD2 (6 bases). Per the germline V gene, CDR1 is SGHVS and CDR2 is FNYEAQ. CDR3 length: 15 residues. The V end was cut by 4 bases, the J end by 2 bases, with 15 bases between. The CDR3 here is CASSSSFGSTYEQYF. CDR3 nucleotides: TGTGCCAGCAGCTCGAGCTTCGGGAGTACCTACGAGCAGTACTTC.

This chain links TRBV12-3 or TRBV12-4 with TRBJ2-3; TRBD1 matches 7 bases. The CDR3 contains 15 residues. Losses at the gene ends were 5 bases for V and 1 base for J; bases not matched to a gene: 6. DNA of the CDR3: TGTGCCAGCAGTCCGAACAGGGGCGGCACAGATACGCAGTATTTT. It translates to CASSPNRGGTDTQYF.

The chain recombines TRBV5-1 with TRBJ2-6; D uncertain. The length of the CDR3 is 15 residues. Per the germline V gene, CDR1 is SGHRS and CDR2 is YFSETQ. V shed 3 bases and J shed 4 bases, with 11 bases lying between them. The CDR3 DNA follows: TGCGCCAGCAGCTCCTCCGTGGGAGGGGCCAACGTCCTGACTTTC. Its protein is CASSSSVGGANVLTF.

This clonotype was detected many times. The chain employs TRBV5-6 and TRBJ2-7; 9 bases match TRBD2. Germline CDR1 and CDR2: SGHDT and YYEEEE. V dropped 4 bases and J dropped 2; count of bases not matched to a gene: 7. This CDR3 is 15 amino acids long. The CDR3 here is CASSPGLATAYEQYF. CDR3 in DNA: TGTGCCAGCAGCCCGGGACTAGCCACCGCCTACGAGCAGTACTTC.

This clonotype was seen a few times. The chain employs TRBV27 and TRBJ2-3; D remains ambiguous. V lost 3 bases and J 4 bases, leaving 14 bases between the germline ends. The germline gives CDR1 MNHEY, CDR2 SMNVEV (reference sequence). The length of the CDR3 is 15 residues. The CDR3 region has the DNA TGTGCCAGCAGTTTTTCAGGTACCCTCGCAGATACGCAGTATTTT. This codes for CASSFSGTLADTQYF.

The V gene is TRBV28, the J gene TRBJ2-1, with 7 bases fitting TRBD1. Germline V gene data show CDR1 as MDHEN and CDR2 as SYDVKM. Losses at the gene ends were 3 bases for V and 0 bases for J; bases not matched to a gene: 2. The CDR3 runs to 15 residues. The CDR3 sequence: CASSFGDSSYNEQFF. DNA for the CDR3: TGTGCCAGCAGTTTTGGGGACAGCTCCTACAATGAGCAGTTCTTC.